The T cell receptor (beta chain) described here comes from a study of T-cell reconstitution after alpha-beta-depleted transplantation in children. CDR3 length: 12 amino acids. The germline gives CDR1 LNHNV, CDR2 YYDKDF (reference sequence). The germline V and J ends were trimmed by 0 bases and 8 bases, with 7 bases remaining between them. Unique molecular identifiers were incorporated into the prepared TCRbeta library. TCRdb called the PCR reads again in MiXCR, with one record for every CDR3 protein. The sample contains about 480,000 distinct CDR3 sequences, under 15% of which appear only once. Sequenced here: PBMCs from the stem cell graft donor, sampled from the stem cell graft. The source of this sequence is a human donor who donated a stem cell graft to a child with combined immunodeficiency. V usage is TRBV15 and J usage is TRBJ1-2; D unresolved. CDR3 nucleotides: TGTGCCACCAGCAGAGATTCTTGGGGCTACACCTTC. This encodes CATSRDSWGYTF.